Following are 4 T cell receptor beta chains from one sample sequenced in a study of CD8+ T cells in alopecia areata. Treatment described: oral pan-JAK inhibitor, 5-10 mg twice daily. It was cDNA, reverse transcribed from extracted RNA, that served as the sequencing template. Profiling relied on immunoSEQ multiplex PCR, and the TCRdb table lists in-frame clones only, not all of them. The data show fewer than 150,000 clones, 82% seen once. The specimen comprised CD8+ T cells sorted from blood, sampled at week 4, from a patient treated with tofacitinib. The receptor set was obtained from a human donor with alopecia areata.

The chain uses TRBV5-1 and TRBJ2-1, with 13 bases aligning to TRBD2. The CDR3 is made up of 16 amino acids. V was clipped by 4 bases and J by 7 bases; unmatched bases: 8. Germline loops: CDR1 SGHRS, CDR2 YFSETQ. The CDR3 here is CASSATSGGSLNEQFF. The CDR3 DNA follows: TGCGCCAGCAGCGCGACTAGCGGGGGGTCTTTGAATGAGCAGTTCTTC.

This clone was detected once. The chain has TRBV7-8 and TRBJ1-5; the D gene is possibly TRBD1 (5 bases). Germline V gives CDR1 SGHVS, CDR2 FQNEAQ. The CDR3 loop spans 17 amino acids. With 9 bases removed from V and 1 base from J, the gap between germline ends came to 22 bases. CDR3 sequence: CASGPGEGLGSNQPQHF. In nucleotides, the CDR3 is TGTGCCAGTGGCCCTGGGGAGGGGTTGGGCAGCAATCAGCCCCAGCATTTT.

The rearrangement joins TRBV7-9 to TRBJ2-3; D may be TRBD2 (6 bases). The germline gives CDR1 SEHNR, CDR2 FQNEAQ (reference sequence). The V gene lost 3 bases and the J gene lost 2 bases, with 15 bases spanning the gap. This CDR3 contains 16 residues. The CDR3 spells CASSFGQGLITDTQYF. For the CDR3, the DNA is TGTGCCAGCAGCTTCGGTCAGGGACTGATCACAGATACGCAGTATTTT.

V and J are TRBV5-4 and TRBJ2-1; TRBD2 matches at 13 bases. Germline V gene lookup returns CDR1 SGHNT and CDR2 YYREEE (reference sequence). The CDR3 contains 15 residues. The V gene end was trimmed by 2 bases and the J gene end by 7 bases; junction bases not matched to a gene: 3. This chain's CDR3 is CASSFTSGGGNEQFF. CDR3 DNA: TGTGCCAGCAGCTTCACTAGCGGGGGGGGTAATGAGCAGTTCTTC.